These 20 T cell receptor beta chains share one sample of origin, sequenced in a study of beta chain features in type 1 diabetes. Study-wide results and caveats: Across all four CD4+ subsets, people with type 1 diabetes showed modestly shorter TCRB CDR3s.

Expressed TCRB transcripts were sequenced after all isolated RNA was converted to cDNA. Data came from immunoSEQ multiplex PCR; TCRdb stores just in-frame clones and leaves some out. The sample comprises 200,000 to 300,000 clones, about a tenth of which are singletons, and around 0.017% rests with the top ten. Antigens of these TCRs are unknown. The sequenced material came from naive CD4+ T cells from blood. Every receptor here comes from a man younger than 40 with type 1 diabetes.

This clone was counted between two and nine times. Other DNA sequences in this sample translate to the same CDR3. The chain recombines TRBV20-1 with TRBJ2-7, with D tentatively TRBD2 (5 bases). The CDR3 is 11 amino acids. The V and J ends lost 5 bases and 3 bases respectively, with 8 bases between them. Germline V gene sequence: CDR1 DFQATT, CDR2 SNEGSKA (reference sequence). This CDR3 is CSAPRGYEQYF. CDR3 coding DNA: TGCAGTGCTCCCCGGGGCTACGAGCAGTACTTC.

This clone has a handful of counts. The rearrangement joins TRBV5-1 to TRBJ2-3; tentative D call: TRBD2 (5 bases). Per germline, CDR1 SGHRS and CDR2 YFSETQ. The length of the CDR3 is 14 residues. Trimming left V 0 bases short and J 5 bases short, with 10 bases between. Here the CDR3 reads CASSLAGRVDTQYF. For the CDR3, the DNA is TGCGCCAGCAGCTTGGCCGGGCGGGTAGATACGCAGTATTTT.

The gene calls are TRBV27 and TRBJ1-1, with 9 bases that match TRBD1. With 6 bases clipped from V and 9 bases from J, the junction kept 11 bases outside the gene matches. The CDR3 totals 14 residues. CDR1 and CDR2 from the germline V gene are MNHEY and SMNVEV (reference sequence). The CDR3 nucleotides read TGTGCCAGCAGAAAGTCCCGGGACAGGGACCAAGCTTTCTTT. Its translation: CASRKSRDRDQAFF.

The chain recombines TRBV5-4 with TRBJ1-5, with 8 bases aligning to TRBD1. The germline gives CDR1 SGHNT, CDR2 YYREEE (reference sequence). The CDR3 runs to 16 residues. V gave up 4 bases and J gave up 4 bases; unmatched junction bases: 10. This chain's CDR3 is CASSVGGQVANQPQHF. The DNA of the CDR3 is TGTGCCAGCAGCGTGGGGGGACAGGTGGCTAATCAGCCCCAGCATTTT.

This rearrangement joins TRBV6-6 to TRBJ1-2; TRBD1 agrees at 8 bases. Losses at the gene ends were 0 bases for V and 3 bases for J; bases not matched to a gene: 6. Germline V CDR1 and CDR2: MNHNY, SVGAGI (reference sequence). The CDR3 is made up of 16 amino acids. CDR3: CASSYSDRVKDYGYTF. The CDR3 region has the DNA TGTGCCAGCAGTTACTCGGACAGGGTAAAGGACTATGGCTACACCTTC.

About this clone itself: Its ends do not fully match the called genes, so a read error is possible. The chain links TRBV29-1 to TRBJ1-1, with 9 nucleotides matching TRBD1. The CDR3 loop spans 13 amino acids. Looked up from germline, CDR1 is SQVTM and CDR2 is ANQGSEA. For the CDR3, the DNA is TGCAGCGCCATAAGACAGGGGGACACTGAAGCTCTCTTT. Its protein product is CSAIRQGDTEALF.

This clone was counted between two and nine times. The rearrangement links TRBV2 to TRBJ2-5; D remains unclear. With the DNA end fitting TRBJ2-7 better, the J assignment may be wrong. Germline V lookup: CDR1 SNHLY, CDR2 FYNNEI. The CDR3 totals 12 residues. DNA for the CDR3: TGTGCCAGCAGCACCGAATCCTACGAGCAGTACTTC. The encoded protein is CASSTESYEQYF.

This clone was counted only a few times. The chain uses TRBV9 and TRBJ2-1, with 10 nucleotides matching TRBD2. The CDR3 contains 16 residues. The germline gives CDR1 SGDLS, CDR2 YYNGEE. V was clipped by 2 bases and J by 1 base; unmatched bases: 3. CDR3 nucleotide sequence: TGTGCCAGCAGCGTTAGCGGGGGGTTTTCCTACAATGAGCAGTTCTTC. It specifies CASSVSGGFSYNEQFF.

A few counts support this clone. The gene calls are TRBV18 and TRBJ2-5; 10 bases are shared with TRBD1. The ends lost 5 bases at V and 5 bases at J; junction bases unmatched: 2. The CDR3 has 13 residues. Germline CDR1 is KGHSH and CDR2 is LQKENI. The DNA of the CDR3 is TGTGCCAGCTCAGACAGGGGGCTGGAGACCCAGTACTTC. It encodes CASSDRGLETQYF.

The chain couples TRBV7-2 to TRBJ2-6; no clear D gene. This CDR3 is 15 amino acids long. CDR1 is SGHTA, CDR2 FQGNSA, per germline. V was cut by 6 bases and J by 1 base, with 10 bases left in between. CDR3 amino acids: CASRPPGSGANVLTF. CDR3 coding DNA: TGTGCCAGCAGGCCTCCAGGTTCTGGGGCCAACGTCCTGACTTTC.

The table lists this clone with a few counts. The chain links TRBV5-4 to TRBJ1-2, with 8 bases fitting TRBD1. Germline V gene lookup returns CDR1 SGHNT and CDR2 YYREEE (reference sequence). Trimming cost V 4 bases and J 4 bases; bases outside gene matches: 9. The CDR3 is made up of 15 amino acids. The CDR3 coding sequence is TGTGCCAGCAGCACCGGGACAGGCACGGTCTATGGCTACACCTTC. Translated: CASSTGTGTVYGYTF.

The V gene is TRBV9, the J gene TRBJ2-1, with 8 bases lining up with TRBD2. The CDR3 has 16 residues. Germline V lookup: CDR1 SGDLS, CDR2 YYNGEE. V shed 0 bases, J shed 5 bases, and the junction held 7 bases outside the gene matches. CDR3 sequence: CASSVAGSGANNEQFF. CDR3 nucleotides: TGTGCCAGCAGCGTAGCTGGTAGCGGGGCGAACAATGAGCAGTTCTTC.

This clone was counted a few times. This chain joins TRBV6-6 and TRBJ2-7; tentatively, D is TRBD1 (6 bases). V shed 4 bases and J shed 6 bases, with 10 bases lying between them. Germline values: CDR1 MNHNY, CDR2 SVGAGI (reference sequence). This CDR3 has 12 amino acids. The CDR3 is CASSFPGVEQYF. The CDR3, as DNA: TGTGCCAGCAGTTTCCCAGGGGTCGAGCAGTACTTC.

This rearrangement joins TRBV7-8 to TRBJ2-1; TRBD2 matches at 8 bases. This CDR3 contains 15 residues. V shed 2 bases, J shed 2 bases, and the junction held 2 bases outside the gene matches. Per the germline V gene, CDR1 is SGHVS and CDR2 is FQNEAQ. CDR3 nucleotide sequence: TGTGCCAGCAGCTTACGGGGGGGCACCTACAATGAGCAGTTCTTC. This codes for CASSLRGGTYNEQFF.

This clone was seen only a few times. The chain has TRBV29-1 and TRBJ2-3; D is possibly TRBD2 (6 bases). The V end was cut by 2 bases, the J end by 4 bases, with 10 bases between. The length of the CDR3 is 13 residues. Germline V gene lookup returns CDR1 SQVTM and CDR2 ANQGSEA. This CDR3 reads CSVERTTPDTQYF. The CDR3 DNA is TGCAGCGTTGAAAGGACTACTCCAGATACGCAGTATTTT.

This clone was detected a few times. V is TRBV4-2 and J is TRBJ1-4; possible D gene TRBD1, 5 bases. V dropped 2 bases and J dropped 6 bases, with 13 bases sitting between them. Germline CDR1 and CDR2: LGHNA and YNFKEQ. The CDR3 is 15 residues long. The CDR3 DNA follows: TGTGCCAGCAGCCAACAGGGTTCAGTACATGAAAAACTGTTTTTT. Translating it yields CASSQQGSVHEKLFF.

This clone has just a few counts. The V and J genes are TRBV7-2 and TRBJ1-1; D uncertain. Trimming took off 1 base at V and 5 bases at J, with 8 bases between the two ends. Per germline, CDR1 SGHTA and CDR2 FQGNSA. The CDR3 has 13 amino acids. The CDR3 region has the DNA TGTGCCAGCAGCTTAGTGGGCCAGACTGAAGCTTTCTTT. It is translated as CASSLVGQTEAFF. The variable domain in full, with the rest retrieved from reference TRBV7-2 and TRBJ1-1, is GAGVSQSPSNKVTEKGKDVELRCDPISGHTALYWYRQSLGQGLEFLIYFQGNSAPDKSGLPSDRFSAERTGGSVSTLTIQRTQQEDSAVYLCASSLVGQTEAFFGQGTRLTVV.

This clone appeared a few times. This chain links TRBV5-1 with TRBJ2-1, with 10 positions matching TRBD2. CDR3 length: 15 residues. The V gene's germline CDR1 is SGHRS and CDR2 YFSETQ. Trimming at V came to 4 bases and at J to 8 bases, leaving 9 bases not matched to a gene. This CDR3 is CASSPLAGARDEQFF. CDR3 sequence (DNA): TGCGCCAGCAGCCCCCTAGCGGGGGCCCGGGATGAGCAGTTCTTC. The whole variable domain, remainder taken from reference TRBV5-1 and TRBJ2-1, is KAGVTQTPRYLIKTRGQQVTLSCSPISGHRSVSWYQQTPGQGLQFLFEYFSETQRNKGNFPGRFSGRQFSNSRSEMNVSTLELGDSALYLCASSPLAGARDEQFFGPGTRLTVL.

The chain carries TRBV10-3 and TRBJ2-1; 8 bases map to TRBD1. The germline V gene encodes CDR1 ENHRY and CDR2 SYGVKD. CDR3 length: 15 amino acids. Trimming removed 6 bases from V and 3 bases from J; junction bases left unmatched: 7. The CDR3 DNA reads TGTGCCATCAGGGCAGGACAGGGAAACTACAATGAGCAGTTCTTC. Its translation is CAIRAGQGNYNEQFF.

This clone was detected only a few times. The chain couples TRBV7-2 to TRBJ2-5, with D possibly being TRBD2 (5 bases). Germline values: CDR1 SGHTA, CDR2 FQGNSA. This CDR3 spans 14 amino acids. Trimming removed 3 bases at V and 4 bases at J, with 12 bases between. Here the CDR3 DNA reads TGTGCCAGCAGCTTCGGTAGAGGGCGAGAGACCCAGTACTTC. Translated, it gives CASSFGRGRETQYF.